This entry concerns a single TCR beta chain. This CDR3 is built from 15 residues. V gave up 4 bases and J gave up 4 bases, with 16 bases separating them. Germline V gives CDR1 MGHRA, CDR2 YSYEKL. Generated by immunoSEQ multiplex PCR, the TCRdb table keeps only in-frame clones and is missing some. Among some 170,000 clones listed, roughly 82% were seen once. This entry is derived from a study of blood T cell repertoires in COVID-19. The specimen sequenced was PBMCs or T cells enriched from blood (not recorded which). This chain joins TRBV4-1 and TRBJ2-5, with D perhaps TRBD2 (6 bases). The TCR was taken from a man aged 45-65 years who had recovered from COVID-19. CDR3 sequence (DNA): TGCGCCAGCAGCCCCCGGGGCGGGGTCCGAGAGACCCAGTACTTC. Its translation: CASSPRGGVRETQYF.